This TCR beta chain stems from a study of tumor T cells in aggressive B-cell lymphoma (dated by TCRdb to about 2017). Libraries came from the immunoSEQ multiplex PCR assay. Not all clones reach the TCRdb copy of this immuneACCESS table, which keeps in-frame sequences only. Checked studies attribute under half of the gap to unresolved V genes and leave the rest unexplained. The sample table lists some 4,200 clones, roughly 91% of them with a count of one. The top ten constitute 2.4% of the sample. Note on this clone: Its cognate antigen has yet to be identified. No much larger clone exists at a distance of one base, and base qualities are not known.

V is trimmed back by 4 bases and J by 0 bases, and the junction contains 8 bases that no gene match accounts for. The CDR1 and CDR2 encoded by the germline V gene are LGHNA and YNFKEQ. Including cysteine and phenylalanine, the CDR3 has 19 amino acids. Only the CDR3 DNA stays, 57 bases, in frame from base 1. This TCR derives from an adult with diffuse large B cell lymphoma. Recombination linked TRBV4-2 to TRBJ2-4, and 14 bases in between align with TRBD2. Sequencing was performed on tumor tissue. CDR3 sequence: CASSLGTSGRALAKNIQYF. The nucleotide sequence is TGTGCCAGCAGCCTAGGGACTAGCGGGAGAGCTCTAGCCAAAAACATTCAGTACTTC.